The T cell receptor beta chain under discussion was sequenced for a study of T cell repertoires in cytomegalovirus infection (dated 2019 in TCRdb). Regarding the research as a whole: The peptide stimulations were aimed at well-studied HLA-B-restricted epitopes as well as recently identified HLA-C-restricted CMV epitopes, whose presentation resists viral immunomodulation. Donor HLA type was relevant to the analysis, as public TCR beta signatures indicated carriage of CMV infection together with the matching HLA type.

What the study reported, not specific to this receptor: Cumulative frequency of public TCR beta family members discriminated carriers of CMV infection plus the relevant HLA type in this cohort and an independent roughly 330-donor cohort. The ex vivo response was dominated by HLA-C-restricted CMV-specific TCR beta clonotypes, and the single most frequent clonotype in two of eight donors was supplied by these HLA-C-restricted clonotypes.

The instrument was an Illumina HiSeq 1500. The public reads were quality trimmed at Q25 with fastp and then assembled into clones with MiXCR by TCRdb, keeping productive beta chains. Rows matching on CDR3 protein sequence are summarized as one entry with the most common DNA and genes. The table for this sample lists 250,000 to 400,000 distinct CDR3 sequences; approximately 25% of them were counted only once. In total, the top ten clones hold roughly 15% of the sample. CDR1 is given as LNHDA and CDR2 as SQIVND, both from the germline V gene (reference sequence). V was cut back by 1 base and J by 11 bases, leaving a gap of 14 bases between them. Measured from the cysteine to the phenylalanine, the CDR3 is 13 residues long. Only CDR3 DNA remains: 39 bases, in frame from the first base. Taken with the paper, the label for treatment or condition translates to: in vitro stimulation with specific CMV peptide epitopes to enrich CMV-specific T cells.

Only a few counts were recorded for this clonotype. The clone's antigen remains unknown. Base qualities are not provided; no much larger clone lies one nucleotide away. Sequences were derived from cultured PBMCs, sampled from culture after CMV antigen stimulation. The clonotype originates from a human donor in good health (CMV status not recorded). Some clones in this sample may be carry-over from other donors' samples. The chain uses TRBV19 and TRBJ1-1, with the identity of the D gene unclear. The DNA sequence reads TGTGCCAGTAGTATAGGACTAGCGGGTAGGGCTTTCTTT. It codes for CASSIGLAGRAFF.